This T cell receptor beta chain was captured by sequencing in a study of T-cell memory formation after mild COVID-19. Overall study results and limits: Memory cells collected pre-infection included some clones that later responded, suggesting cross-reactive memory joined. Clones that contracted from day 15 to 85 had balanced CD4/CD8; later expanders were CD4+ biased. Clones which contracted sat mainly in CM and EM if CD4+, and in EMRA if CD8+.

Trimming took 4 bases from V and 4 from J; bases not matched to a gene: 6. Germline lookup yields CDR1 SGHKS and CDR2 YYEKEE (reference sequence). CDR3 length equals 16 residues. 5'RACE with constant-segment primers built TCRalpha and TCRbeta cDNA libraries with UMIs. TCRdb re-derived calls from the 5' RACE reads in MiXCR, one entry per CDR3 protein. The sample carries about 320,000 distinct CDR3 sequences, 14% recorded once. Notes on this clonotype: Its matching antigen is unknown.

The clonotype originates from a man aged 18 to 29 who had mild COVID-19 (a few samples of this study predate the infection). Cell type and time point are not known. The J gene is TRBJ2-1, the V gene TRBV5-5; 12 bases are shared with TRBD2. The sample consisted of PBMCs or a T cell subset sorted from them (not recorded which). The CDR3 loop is CASSPRTSGAYNEQFF. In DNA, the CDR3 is TGTGCCAGCAGCCCGAGGACTAGCGGGGCATACAATGAGCAGTTCTTC.